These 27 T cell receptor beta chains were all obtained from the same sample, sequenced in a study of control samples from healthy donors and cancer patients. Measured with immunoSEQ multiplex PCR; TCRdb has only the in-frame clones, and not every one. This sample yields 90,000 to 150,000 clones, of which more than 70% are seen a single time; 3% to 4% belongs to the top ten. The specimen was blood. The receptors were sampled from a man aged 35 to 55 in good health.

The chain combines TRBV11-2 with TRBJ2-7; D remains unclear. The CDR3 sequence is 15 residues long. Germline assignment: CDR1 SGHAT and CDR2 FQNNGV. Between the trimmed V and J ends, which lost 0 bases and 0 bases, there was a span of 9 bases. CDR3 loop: CASSLERTSSYEQYF. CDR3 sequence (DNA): TGTGCCAGCAGCTTAGAAAGGACCAGCTCCTACGAGCAGTACTTC.

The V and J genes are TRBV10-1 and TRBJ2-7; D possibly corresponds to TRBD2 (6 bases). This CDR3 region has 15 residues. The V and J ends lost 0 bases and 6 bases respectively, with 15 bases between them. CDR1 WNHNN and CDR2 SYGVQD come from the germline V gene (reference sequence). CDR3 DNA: TGCGCCAGCAGTGAGTCAAGGCAGGGACTCGCCGAGCAGTACTTC. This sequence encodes CASSESRQGLAEQYF.

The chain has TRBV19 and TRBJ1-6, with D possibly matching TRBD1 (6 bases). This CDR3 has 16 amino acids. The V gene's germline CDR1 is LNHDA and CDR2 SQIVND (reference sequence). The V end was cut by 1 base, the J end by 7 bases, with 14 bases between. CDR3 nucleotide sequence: TGTGCCAGTAGTATAGGAAAGGGGGTACGGAATTCACCCCTCCACTTT. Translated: CASSIGKGVRNSPLHF.

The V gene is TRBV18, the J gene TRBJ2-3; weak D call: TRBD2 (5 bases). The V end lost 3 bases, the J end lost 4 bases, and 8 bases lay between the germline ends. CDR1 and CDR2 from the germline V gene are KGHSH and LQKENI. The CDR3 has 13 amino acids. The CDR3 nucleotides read TGTGCCAGCTCACCCCCCGGGGCAGATACGCAGTATTTT. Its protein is CASSPPGADTQYF. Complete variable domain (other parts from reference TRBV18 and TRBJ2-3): NAGVMQNPRHLVRRRGQEARLRCSPMKGHSHVYWYRQLPEEGLKFMVYLQKENIIDESGMPKERFSAEFPKEGPSILRIQQVVRGDSAAYFCASSPPGADTQYFGPGTRLTVL.

CDR3 nucleotides: TGTGCCAGCAGCTTTAGCGGGGGGGCCAAAGATACGCAGTATTTT. This codes for CASSFSGGAKDTQYF. The V gene is TRBV5-6, the J gene TRBJ2-3; 11 bases fit TRBD2. Trimming took 2 bases from V and 5 from J; bases not matched to a gene: 4. Germline lookup yields CDR1 SGHDT and CDR2 YYEEEE. CDR3 length equals 15 residues.

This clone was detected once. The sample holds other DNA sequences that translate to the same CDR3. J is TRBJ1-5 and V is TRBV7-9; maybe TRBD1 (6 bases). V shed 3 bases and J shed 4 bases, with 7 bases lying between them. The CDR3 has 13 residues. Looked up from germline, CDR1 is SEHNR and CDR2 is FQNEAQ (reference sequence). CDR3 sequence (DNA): TGTGCCAGCAGCTTGGACAGAAATCAGCCCCAGCATTTT. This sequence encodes CASSLDRNQPQHF.

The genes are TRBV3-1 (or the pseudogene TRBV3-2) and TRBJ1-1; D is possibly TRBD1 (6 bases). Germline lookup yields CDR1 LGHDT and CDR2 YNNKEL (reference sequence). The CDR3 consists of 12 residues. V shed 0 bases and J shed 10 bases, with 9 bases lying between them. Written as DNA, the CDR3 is TGTGCCAGCAGCCAAGACGTCAGGGGAGCTTTCTTT. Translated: CASSQDVRGAFF.

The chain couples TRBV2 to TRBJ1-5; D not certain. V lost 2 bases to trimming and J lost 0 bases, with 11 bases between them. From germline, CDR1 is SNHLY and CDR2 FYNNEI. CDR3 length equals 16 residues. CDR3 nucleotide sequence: TGTGCCAGCAGTGAAATCCTGGTGTATAGCAATCAGCCCCAGCATTTT. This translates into CASSEILVYSNQPQHF.

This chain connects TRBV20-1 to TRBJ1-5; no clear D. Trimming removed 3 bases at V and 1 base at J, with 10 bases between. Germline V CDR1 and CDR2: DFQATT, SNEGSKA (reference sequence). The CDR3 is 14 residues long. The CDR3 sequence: CSASPRGSNQPQHF. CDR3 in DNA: TGCAGTGCTAGTCCCCGCGGCAGCAATCAGCCCCAGCATTTT.

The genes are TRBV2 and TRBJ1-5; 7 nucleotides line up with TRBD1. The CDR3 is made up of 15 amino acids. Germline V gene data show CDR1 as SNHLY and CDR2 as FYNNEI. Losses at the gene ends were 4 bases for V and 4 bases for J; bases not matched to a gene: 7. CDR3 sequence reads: CASSVMDRTNQPQHF. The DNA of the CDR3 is TGTGCCAGCAGTGTGATGGACAGGACAAATCAGCCCCAGCATTTT. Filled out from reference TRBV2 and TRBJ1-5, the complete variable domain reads EPEVTQTPSHQVTQMGQEVILRCVPISNHLYFYWYRQILGQKVEFLVSFYNNEISEKSEIFDDQFSVERPDGSNFTLKIRSTKLEDSAMYFCASSVMDRTNQPQHFGDGTRLSIL.

The CDR3 sequence is CASSQESGRAKNIQYF. The CDR3 DNA reads TGTGCCAGCAGCCAAGAGTCAGGGAGGGCCAAAAACATTCAGTACTTC. The V and J genes are TRBV14 and TRBJ2-4; tentative D call: TRBD2 (6 bases). The V gene's germline CDR1 is SGHDN and CDR2 FVKESK. This CDR3 region has 16 residues. Between the trimmed V and J ends, which lost 0 bases and 1 base, there was a span of 10 bases.

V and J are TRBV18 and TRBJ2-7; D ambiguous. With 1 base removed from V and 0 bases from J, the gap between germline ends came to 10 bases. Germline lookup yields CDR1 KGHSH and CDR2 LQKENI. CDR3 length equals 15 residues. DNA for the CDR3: TGTGCCAGCTCACCACTTATTGGTAGCTCCTACGAGCAGTACTTC. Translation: CASSPLIGSSYEQYF.

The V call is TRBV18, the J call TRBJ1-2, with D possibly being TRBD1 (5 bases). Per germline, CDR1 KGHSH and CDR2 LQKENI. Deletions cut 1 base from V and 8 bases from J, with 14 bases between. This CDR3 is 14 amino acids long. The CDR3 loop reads CASSPRDGVGGYTF. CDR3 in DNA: TGTGCCAGCTCACCACGGGACGGTGTTGGGGGCTACACCTTC.

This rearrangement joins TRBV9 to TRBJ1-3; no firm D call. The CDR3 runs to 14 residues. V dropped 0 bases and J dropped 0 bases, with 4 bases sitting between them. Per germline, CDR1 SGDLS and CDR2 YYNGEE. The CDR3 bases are TGTGCCAGCAGCGTAGGTAACTCTGGAAACACCATATATTTT. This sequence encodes CASSVGNSGNTIYF.

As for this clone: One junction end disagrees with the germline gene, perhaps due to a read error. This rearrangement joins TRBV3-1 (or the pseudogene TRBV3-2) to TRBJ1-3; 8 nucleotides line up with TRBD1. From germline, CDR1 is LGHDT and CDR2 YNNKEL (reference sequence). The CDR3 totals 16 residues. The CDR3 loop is CPLWGFPQGAGNTIYF. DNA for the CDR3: TGCCCCCTTTGGGGATTCCCACAGGGGGCTGGAAACACCATATATTTT.

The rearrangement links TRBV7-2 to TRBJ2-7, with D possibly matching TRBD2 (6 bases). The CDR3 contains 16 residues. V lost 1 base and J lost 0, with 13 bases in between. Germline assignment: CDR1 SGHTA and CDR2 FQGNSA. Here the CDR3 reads CASSLVGSGVSYEQYF. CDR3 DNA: TGTGCCAGCAGCTTAGTAGGGTCGGGGGTCTCCTACGAGCAGTACTTC.

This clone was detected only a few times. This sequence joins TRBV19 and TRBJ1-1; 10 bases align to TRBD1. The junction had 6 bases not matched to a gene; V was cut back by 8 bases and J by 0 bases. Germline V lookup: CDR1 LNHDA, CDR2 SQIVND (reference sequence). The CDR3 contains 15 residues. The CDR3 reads CASGGTGVMNTEAFF. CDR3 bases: TGTGCCAGTGGTGGGACAGGGGTGATGAACACTGAAGCTTTCTTT.

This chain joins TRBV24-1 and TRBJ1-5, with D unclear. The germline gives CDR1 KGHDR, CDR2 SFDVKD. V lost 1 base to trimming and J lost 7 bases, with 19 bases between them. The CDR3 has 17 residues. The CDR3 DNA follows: TGTGCCACCAGTGATTTAAGAGGCTGGGAGAAAGACCAGCCCCAGCATTTT. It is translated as CATSDLRGWEKDQPQHF.

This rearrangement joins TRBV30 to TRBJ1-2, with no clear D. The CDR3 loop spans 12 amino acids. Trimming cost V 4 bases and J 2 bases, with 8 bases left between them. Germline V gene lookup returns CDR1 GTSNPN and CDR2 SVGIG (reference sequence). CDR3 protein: CAWNRGNYGYTF. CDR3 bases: TGTGCCTGGAACAGAGGGAACTATGGCTACACCTTC.

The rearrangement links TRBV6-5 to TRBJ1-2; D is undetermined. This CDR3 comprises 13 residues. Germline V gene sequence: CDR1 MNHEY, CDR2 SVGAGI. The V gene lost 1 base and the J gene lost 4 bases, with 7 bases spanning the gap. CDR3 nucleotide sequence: TGTGCCAGCAGTTACTTATCGGGCTATGGCTACACCTTC. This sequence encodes CASSYLSGYGYTF.

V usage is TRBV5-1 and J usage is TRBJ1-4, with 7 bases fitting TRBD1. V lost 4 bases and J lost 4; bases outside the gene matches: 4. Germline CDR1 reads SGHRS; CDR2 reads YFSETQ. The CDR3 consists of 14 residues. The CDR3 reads CASSHDRDNEKLFF. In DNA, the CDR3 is TGCGCCAGCAGCCATGACAGGGATAATGAAAAACTGTTTTTT.

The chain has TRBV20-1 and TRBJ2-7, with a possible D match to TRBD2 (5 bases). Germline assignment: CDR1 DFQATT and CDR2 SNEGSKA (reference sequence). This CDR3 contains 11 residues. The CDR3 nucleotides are TGCAGCCTTGGGGAGTACCACGAGCAGTACTTC. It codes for CSLGEYHEQYF.

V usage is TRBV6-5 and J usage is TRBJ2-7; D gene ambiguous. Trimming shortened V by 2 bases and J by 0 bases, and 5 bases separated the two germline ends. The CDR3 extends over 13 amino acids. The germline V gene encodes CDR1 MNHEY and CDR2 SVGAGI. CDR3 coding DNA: TGTGCCAGCAGTTACAGGGTCTCCTACGAGCAGTACTTC. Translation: CASSYRVSYEQYF.

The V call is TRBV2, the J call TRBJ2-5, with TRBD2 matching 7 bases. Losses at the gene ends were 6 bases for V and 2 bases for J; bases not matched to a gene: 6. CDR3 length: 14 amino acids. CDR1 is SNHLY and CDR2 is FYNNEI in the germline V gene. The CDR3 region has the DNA TGTGCCAGCAGAGACGGGGGGAGACAAGAGACCCAGTACTTC. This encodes CASRDGGRQETQYF.

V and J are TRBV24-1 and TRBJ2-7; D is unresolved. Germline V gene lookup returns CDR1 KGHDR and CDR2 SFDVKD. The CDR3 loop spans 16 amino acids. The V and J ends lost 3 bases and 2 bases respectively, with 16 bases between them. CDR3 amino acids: CATSDSKNPMPYEQYF. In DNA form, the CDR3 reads TGTGCCACCAGTGATAGCAAAAACCCTATGCCCTACGAGCAGTACTTC.

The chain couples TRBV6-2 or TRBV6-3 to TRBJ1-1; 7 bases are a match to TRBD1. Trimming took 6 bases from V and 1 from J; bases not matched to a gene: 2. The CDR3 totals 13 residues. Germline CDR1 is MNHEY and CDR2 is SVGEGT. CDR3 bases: TGTGCCAGCAGCGACAGGGCGAACACTGAAGCTTTCTTT. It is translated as CASSDRANTEAFF.

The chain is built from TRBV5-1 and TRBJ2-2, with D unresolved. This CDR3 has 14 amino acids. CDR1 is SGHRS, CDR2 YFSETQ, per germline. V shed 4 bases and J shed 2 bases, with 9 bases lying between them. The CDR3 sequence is CASSRLQNTGELFF. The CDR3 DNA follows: TGCGCCAGCAGCCGACTGCAAAACACCGGGGAGCTGTTTTTT.